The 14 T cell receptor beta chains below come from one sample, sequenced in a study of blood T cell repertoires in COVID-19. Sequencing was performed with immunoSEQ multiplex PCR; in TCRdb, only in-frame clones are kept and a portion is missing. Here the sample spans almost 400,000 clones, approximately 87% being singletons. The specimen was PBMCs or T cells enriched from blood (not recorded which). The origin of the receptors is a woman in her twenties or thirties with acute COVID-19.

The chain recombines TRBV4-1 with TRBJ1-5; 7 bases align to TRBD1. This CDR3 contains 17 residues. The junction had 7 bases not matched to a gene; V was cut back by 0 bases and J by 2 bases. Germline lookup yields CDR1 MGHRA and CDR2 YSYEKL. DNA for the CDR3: TGCGCCAGCAGCCAAGATCCCCCCAGGGGGGGCAATCAGCCCCAGCATTTT. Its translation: CASSQDPPRGGNQPQHF.

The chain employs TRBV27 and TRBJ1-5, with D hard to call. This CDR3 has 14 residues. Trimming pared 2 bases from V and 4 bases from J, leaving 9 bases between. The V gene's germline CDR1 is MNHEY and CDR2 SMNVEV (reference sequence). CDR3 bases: TGTGCCAGCAGTTTAGGAGCAAGGAATCAGCCCCAGCATTTT. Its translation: CASSLGARNQPQHF.

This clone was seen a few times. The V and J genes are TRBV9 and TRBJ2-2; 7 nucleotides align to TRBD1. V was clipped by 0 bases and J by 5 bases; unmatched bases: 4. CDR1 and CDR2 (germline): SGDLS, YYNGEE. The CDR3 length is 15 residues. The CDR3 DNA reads TGTGCCAGCAGCGTAGAGGGGGCCGGGACCGGGGAGCTGTTTTTT. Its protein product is CASSVEGAGTGELFF.

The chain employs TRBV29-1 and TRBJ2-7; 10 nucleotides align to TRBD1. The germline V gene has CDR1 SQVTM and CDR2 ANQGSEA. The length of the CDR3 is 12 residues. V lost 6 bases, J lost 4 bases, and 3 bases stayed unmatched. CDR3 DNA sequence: TGCAGCGTAAAGGGACAGGGGTACGAGCAGTACTTC. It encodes CSVKGQGYEQYF.

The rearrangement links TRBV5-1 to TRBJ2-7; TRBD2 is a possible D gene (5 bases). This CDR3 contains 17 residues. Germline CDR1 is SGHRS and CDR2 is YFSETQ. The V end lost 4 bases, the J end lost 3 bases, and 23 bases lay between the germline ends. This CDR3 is CASSLPVEGASYYEQYF. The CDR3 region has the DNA TGCGCCAGCAGCCTTCCGGTAGAGGGAGCCTCCTACTACGAGCAGTACTTC.

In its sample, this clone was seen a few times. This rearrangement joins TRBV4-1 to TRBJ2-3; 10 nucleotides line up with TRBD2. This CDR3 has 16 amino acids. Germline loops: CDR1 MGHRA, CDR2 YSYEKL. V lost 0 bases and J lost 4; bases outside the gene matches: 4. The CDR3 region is CASSQDFLAGADTQYF. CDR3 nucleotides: TGCGCCAGCAGCCAAGACTTCCTAGCGGGGGCAGATACGCAGTATTTT.

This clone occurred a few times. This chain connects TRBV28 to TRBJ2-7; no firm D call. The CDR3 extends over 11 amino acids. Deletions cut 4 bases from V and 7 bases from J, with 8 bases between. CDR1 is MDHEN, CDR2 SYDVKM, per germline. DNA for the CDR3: TGTGCCAGCAGTTGGCTGGTGGAGCAGTACTTC. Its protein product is CASSWLVEQYF.

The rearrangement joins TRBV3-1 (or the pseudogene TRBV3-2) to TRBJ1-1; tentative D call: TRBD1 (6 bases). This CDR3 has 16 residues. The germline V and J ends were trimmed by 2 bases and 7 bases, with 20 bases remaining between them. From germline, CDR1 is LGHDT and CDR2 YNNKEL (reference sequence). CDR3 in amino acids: CASSQPRDMSLGEAFF. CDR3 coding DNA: TGTGCCAGCAGCCAACCCCGGGACATGTCGCTCGGTGAAGCTTTCTTT.

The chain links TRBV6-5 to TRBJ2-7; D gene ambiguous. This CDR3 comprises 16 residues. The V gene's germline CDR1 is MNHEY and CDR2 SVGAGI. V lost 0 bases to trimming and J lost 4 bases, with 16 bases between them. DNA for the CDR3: TGTGCCAGCAGTTACTCGGGCGTCAGGTCCTCTTACGAGCAGTACTTC. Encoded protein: CASSYSGVRSSYEQYF.

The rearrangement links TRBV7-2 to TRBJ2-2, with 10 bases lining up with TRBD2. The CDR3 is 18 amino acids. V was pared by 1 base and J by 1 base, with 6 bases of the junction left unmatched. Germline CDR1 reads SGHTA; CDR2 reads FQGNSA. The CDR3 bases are TGTGCCAGCAGCTTAGTGGGCCTAGCGGGGGTGAACACCGGGGAGCTGTTTTTT. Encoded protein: CASSLVGLAGVNTGELFF.

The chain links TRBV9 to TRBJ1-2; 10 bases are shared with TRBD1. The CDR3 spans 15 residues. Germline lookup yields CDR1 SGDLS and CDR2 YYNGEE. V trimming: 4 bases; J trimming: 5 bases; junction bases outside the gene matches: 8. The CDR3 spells CASSIRDRGLYGYTF. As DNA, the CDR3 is TGTGCCAGCAGCATTCGGGACAGGGGATTGTATGGCTACACCTTC.

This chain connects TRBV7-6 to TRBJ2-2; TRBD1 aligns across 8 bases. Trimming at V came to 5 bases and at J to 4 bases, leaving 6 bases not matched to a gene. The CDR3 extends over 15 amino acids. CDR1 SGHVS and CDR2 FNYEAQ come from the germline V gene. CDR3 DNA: TGTGCCAGCAGCCCCCGGACAGGGTTCACCGGGGAGCTGTTTTTT. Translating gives CASSPRTGFTGELFF.

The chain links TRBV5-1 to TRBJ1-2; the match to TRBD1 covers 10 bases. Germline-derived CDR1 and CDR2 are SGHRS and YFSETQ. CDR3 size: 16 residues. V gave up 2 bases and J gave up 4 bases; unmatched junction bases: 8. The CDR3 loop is CASSLQTGGGGYGYTF. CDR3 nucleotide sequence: TGCGCCAGCAGCTTACAGACAGGGGGCGGCGGCTATGGCTACACCTTC. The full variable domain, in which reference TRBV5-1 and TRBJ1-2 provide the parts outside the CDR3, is KAGVTQTPRYLIKTRGQQVTLSCSPISGHRSVSWYQQTPGQGLQFLFEYFSETQRNKGNFPGRFSGRQFSNSRSEMNVSTLELGDSALYLCASSLQTGGGGYGYTFGSGTRLTVV.

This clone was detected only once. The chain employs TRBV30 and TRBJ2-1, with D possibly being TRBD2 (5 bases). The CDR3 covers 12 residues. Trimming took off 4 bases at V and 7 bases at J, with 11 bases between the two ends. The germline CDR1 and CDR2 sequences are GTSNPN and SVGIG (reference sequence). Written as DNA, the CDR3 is TGTGCCTGGAATCAGGAGGAAAATGAGCAGTTCTTC. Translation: CAWNQEENEQFF.